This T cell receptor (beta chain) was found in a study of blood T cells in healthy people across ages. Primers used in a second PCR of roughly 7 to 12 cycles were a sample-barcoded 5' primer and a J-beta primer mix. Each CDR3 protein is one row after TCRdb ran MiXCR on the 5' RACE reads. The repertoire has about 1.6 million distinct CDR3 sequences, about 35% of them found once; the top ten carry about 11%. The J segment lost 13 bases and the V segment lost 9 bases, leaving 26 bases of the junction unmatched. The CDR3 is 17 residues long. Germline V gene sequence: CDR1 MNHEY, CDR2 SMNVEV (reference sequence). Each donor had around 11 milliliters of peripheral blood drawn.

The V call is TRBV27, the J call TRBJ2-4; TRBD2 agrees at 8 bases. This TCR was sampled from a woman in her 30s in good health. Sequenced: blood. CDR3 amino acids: CASTGSVGRGVPYGQYF. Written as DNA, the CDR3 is TGTGCCAGTACGGGCAGCGTAGGGCGGGGGGTACCCTACGGGCAGTACTTC.